Listed here are 14 T cell receptor beta chains from one sample, sequenced in a study of shared T cell receptors in the human thymus. Only in-frame clones appear in the TCRdb table, and some are missing; sequencing was by immunoSEQ multiplex PCR. The profile shows under 850,000 clones, around 89% of them singletons. The same data also went into a second study, on human thymus T cells.

The sequencing sample was made of thymocytes. All receptors come from a boy younger than two with a congenital heart defect.

This clone came up once. Here the CDR3 reads CASSFYRGSPHNEQFF. DNA of the CDR3: TGTGCCAGCAGTTTCTACAGGGGGTCCCCCCACAATGAGCAGTTCTTC. V and J are TRBV6-5 and TRBJ2-1; 8 nucleotides align to TRBD1. The CDR3 sequence is 16 residues long. Germline CDR1 MNHEY, CDR2 SVGAGI. Trimming at V came to 4 bases and at J to 5 bases, leaving 10 bases not matched to a gene.

This sequence joins TRBV7-2 and TRBJ2-5; D perhaps matches TRBD1 (5 bases). The CDR3 has 16 residues. Germline CDR1 SGHTA, CDR2 FQGNSA. V dropped 5 bases and J dropped 2 bases, with 18 bases sitting between them. The CDR3 protein is CASSRNRRVYQETQYF. Written as DNA, the CDR3 is TGTGCCAGCAGCCGCAACCGCAGGGTGTATCAAGAGACCCAGTACTTC.

The chain carries TRBV2 and TRBJ2-6, with 12 bases that match TRBD2. V was pared by 7 bases and J by 0 bases, with 4 bases of the junction left unmatched. Germline V gives CDR1 SNHLY, CDR2 FYNNEI. This CDR3 is built from 17 residues. The CDR3 nucleotides are TGTGCCAGCATTTGGACTAGCGGGACCTCTGGGGCCAACGTCCTGACTTTC. It specifies CASIWTSGTSGANVLTF.

V usage is TRBV30 and J usage is TRBJ1-1, with D possibly TRBD1 on 6 matching bases. There are 17 residues in the CDR3. V shed 5 bases and J shed 3 bases, with 25 bases lying between them. The germline V gene has CDR1 GTSNPN and CDR2 SVGIG (reference sequence). In DNA, the CDR3 is TGTGCCTGGGTCGTAAGGCTCAACAGGGCTACGGACACTGAAGCTTTCTTT. It codes for CAWVVRLNRATDTEAFF.

The DNA for the CDR3 is TGTGCCAGCAGCCAAGAGTCCGGGAGTCATGAGCAGTTCTTC. As protein: CASSQESGSHEQFF. V gene TRBV4-2 combines with J gene TRBJ2-1, with D possibly being TRBD2 (6 bases). CDR1 LGHNA and CDR2 YNFKEQ come from the germline V gene. This CDR3 region has 14 residues. Trimming pared 0 bases from V and 8 bases from J, leaving 11 bases between.

The chain links TRBV6-1 to TRBJ2-7; 15 positions match TRBD2. The CDR3 is 15 residues long. V shed 10 bases, J shed 7 bases, and the junction held 11 bases outside the gene matches. Germline-derived CDR1 and CDR2 are MNHNS and SASEGT. CDR3 coding DNA: TGTGCCACCCTCGGGACTAGCGGGAGGCCGGGTGAGCAGTACTTC. Its protein is CATLGTSGRPGEQYF.

The rearrangement joins TRBV5-4 to TRBJ2-5; D is possibly TRBD2 (5 bases). The CDR3 runs to 17 residues. Trimming shortened V by 0 bases and J by 5 bases, and 20 bases separated the two germline ends. The germline V gene encodes CDR1 SGHNT and CDR2 YYREEE (reference sequence). The CDR3 sequence: CASSLGSRGRAWETQYF. CDR3 DNA: TGTGCCAGCAGCTTGGGGTCACGGGGTAGGGCCTGGGAGACCCAGTACTTC.

The chain is built from TRBV7-9 and TRBJ2-1; 9 nucleotides agree with TRBD2. The CDR3 has 15 amino acids. The germline V gene has CDR1 SEHNR and CDR2 FQNEAQ (reference sequence). Germline trimming cut 2 bases from V and 6 bases from J; bases unmatched to any gene: 5. CDR3 nucleotides: TGTGCCAGCAGCTTACGCCTAGCGGGAAGCAATGAGCAGTTCTTC. Translation gives CASSLRLAGSNEQFF.

The chain combines TRBV30 with TRBJ2-1; the D is unclear. The germline gives CDR1 GTSNPN, CDR2 SVGIG (reference sequence). V lost 1 base and J 8 bases, leaving 6 bases between the germline ends. There are 11 residues in the CDR3. The CDR3 loop is CAWSASDEQFF. The CDR3 DNA follows: TGTGCCTGGAGTGCGTCGGATGAGCAGTTCTTC.

The chain carries TRBV9 and TRBJ2-2; D is perhaps TRBD2 (6 bases). V dropped 4 bases and J dropped 0 bases, with 13 bases sitting between them. The CDR3 runs to 16 residues. Germline lookup yields CDR1 SGDLS and CDR2 YYNGEE. CDR3 DNA: TGTGCCAGCAGCCCAGTGGGCGGGACGAACACCGGGGAGCTGTTTTTT. This translates into CASSPVGGTNTGELFF.

This CDR3 reads CASSPHSGRMTDTQYF. DNA for the CDR3: TGTGCCAGCAGTCCCCATAGCGGGCGGATGACGGATACGCAGTATTTT. This chain uses TRBV27 with TRBJ2-3, with TRBD2 identical over 7 bases. The CDR3 spans 16 residues. Per germline, CDR1 MNHEY and CDR2 SMNVEV (reference sequence). V lost 5 bases and J lost 6; bases outside the gene matches: 14.

The rearrangement links TRBV7-9 to TRBJ2-7; TRBD2 matches at 11 bases. J gave up 0 bases and V 4 bases, and 5 bases lay outside the gene matches. Germline lookup yields CDR1 SEHNR and CDR2 FQNEAQ (reference sequence). The CDR3 is made up of 16 amino acids. The CDR3 nucleotides read TGTGCCAGCAGCTCAGGGACTAGCGGTAGCTCCTACGAGCAGTACTTC. It encodes CASSSGTSGSSYEQYF.

The chain employs TRBV25-1 and TRBJ2-3, with D tentatively TRBD2 (5 bases). Germline CDR1 MGHDK, CDR2 SYGVNS. Trimming pared 1 base from V and 3 bases from J, leaving 20 bases between. The CDR3 consists of 18 residues. The CDR3 DNA reads as TGTGCCAGCAGTGAATTGGGCCTCCACTCGCGGGTGACAGATACGCAGTATTTT. Translation gives CASSELGLHSRVTDTQYF.

The CDR3 bases are TGCGCCAGCAGCCAAGCTAAGGGGGCGGACTACGAGCAGTACTTC. This gives the protein CASSQAKGADYEQYF. V is TRBV4-3 and J is TRBJ2-7; 7 bases align to TRBD1. There are 15 residues in the CDR3. The ends lost 1 base at V and 3 bases at J; junction bases unmatched: 6. Germline-derived CDR1 and CDR2 are LGHNA and YSLEER.